The 16 T cell receptor beta chains given below trace back to one sample, sequenced in a study of cytomegalovirus exposure and HLA in healthy donors. PCR used 60 Vbeta primers and 13 Jbeta primers. Repertoires were generated with immunoSEQ multiplex PCR, while TCRdb's copy carries only in-frame clones and drops some. This table holds about 69,000 clones, about 74% found once. Material: PBMCs. The receptors derive from a woman aged 55-69 years in good health and CMV-seropositive.

This clone was picked up one time. This chain uses TRBV2 with TRBJ1-2; TRBD1 matches 8 bases. CDR1 and CDR2 from the germline V gene are SNHLY and FYNNEI. V shed 4 bases, J shed 10 bases, and the junction held 5 bases outside the gene matches. CDR3 size: 12 residues. The CDR3 coding sequence is TGTGCCAGCAGTGGGACAGGGTGGGACTACACCTTC. As protein: CASSGTGWDYTF.

V and J are TRBV11-3 and TRBJ1-3; 7 positions agree with TRBD1. Germline trimming cut 5 bases from V and 2 bases from J; bases unmatched to any gene: 3. CDR1 and CDR2 from the germline V gene are SGHNT and YENEEA. The CDR3 runs to 14 residues. CDR3 protein: CASSTGTAGNTIYF. CDR3 coding DNA: TGTGCCAGCAGCACAGGGACAGCTGGAAACACCATATATTTT.

This chain joins TRBV5-1 and TRBJ2-5; 16 bases are shared with TRBD2. CDR3 length: 17 residues. V dropped 6 bases and J dropped 8; count of bases not matched to a gene: 13. Germline V lookup: CDR1 SGHRS, CDR2 YFSETQ. The CDR3 nucleotides read TGCGCCAGCAACCCGACCCCCGGGACTAGCGGGAGGGAAACCCAGTACTTC. Translating gives CASNPTPGTSGRETQYF.

The V gene is TRBV27, the J gene TRBJ2-7; 7 bases agree with TRBD1. The CDR3 loop spans 13 amino acids. V trimming: 5 bases; J trimming: 2 bases; junction bases outside the gene matches: 3. The germline CDR1 and CDR2 sequences are MNHEY and SMNVEV (reference sequence). CDR3 protein: CASSQTGTYEQYF. CDR3 bases: TGTGCCAGCAGTCAGACAGGGACCTACGAGCAGTACTTC.

The CDR3 sequence: CASSFSGGFYEQYF. DNA for the CDR3: TGTGCCAGCAGCTTTAGCGGAGGGTTCTACGAGCAGTACTTC. J is TRBJ2-7 and V is TRBV7-9; tentative D call: TRBD2 (6 bases). The CDR3 length is 14 residues. CDR1 and CDR2 (germline): SEHNR, FQNEAQ (reference sequence). Trimming removed 3 bases from V and 3 bases from J, with 12 bases in between.

The chain uses TRBV7-2 and TRBJ1-2; 7 bases fit TRBD1. Trimming removed 5 bases from V and 8 bases from J; junction bases left unmatched: 5. Germline V gene lookup returns CDR1 SGHTA and CDR2 FQGNSA. The CDR3 extends over 12 amino acids. In DNA form, the CDR3 reads TGTGCCAGCAGCGGACAGGCTCAAGGCTACACCTTC. This gives the protein CASSGQAQGYTF.

The rearrangement links TRBV5-1 to TRBJ2-7; TRBD1 aligns across 10 bases. The CDR3 loop spans 14 amino acids. V was pared by 3 bases and J by 4 bases, with 4 bases of the junction left unmatched. Germline V gives CDR1 SGHRS, CDR2 YFSETQ. The CDR3 loop reads CASSWTGGGYEQYF. In DNA form, the CDR3 reads TGCGCCAGCAGCTGGACAGGGGGGGGGTACGAGCAGTACTTC.

This chain links TRBV5-5 with TRBJ2-7; D unresolved. V lost 4 bases to trimming and J lost 5 bases, with 7 bases between them. CDR1 and CDR2 from the germline V gene are SGHKS and YYEKEE (reference sequence). CDR3 length: 11 residues. CDR3 amino acids: CASSLYHEQYF. The CDR3 DNA is TGTGCCAGCAGCCTCTACCACGAGCAGTACTTC.

V and J are TRBV4-2 and TRBJ1-1; D call uncertain. This CDR3 is 12 amino acids long. Per germline, CDR1 LGHNA and CDR2 YNFKEQ. The V end lost 1 base, the J end lost 6 bases, and 6 bases lay between the germline ends. For the CDR3, the DNA is TGTGCCAGCAGCCAAGGGTCGGCTGAAGCTTTCTTT. As protein: CASSQGSAEAFF.

The chain uses TRBV5-1 and TRBJ2-1, with TRBD2 identical over 14 bases. Germline loops: CDR1 SGHRS, CDR2 YFSETQ. With V trimmed by 4 bases and J by 4 bases, 7 bases remained unmatched. The CDR3 has 17 amino acids. DNA of the CDR3: TGCGCCAGCAGCCCCCAGACTAGCGGGGGGGCTTACAATGAGCAGTTCTTC. This translates into CASSPQTSGGAYNEQFF.

This chain links TRBV6-1 with TRBJ1-6; 10 bases map to TRBD1. In germline, CDR1 is MNHNS, CDR2 SASEGT. This CDR3 has 15 residues. The ends lost 7 bases at V and 4 bases at J; junction bases unmatched: 4. In nucleotides, the CDR3 is TGTGCCAGCAAAGAGGGACAGGGGTATAATTCACCCCTCCACTTT. Translation: CASKEGQGYNSPLHF.

This sequence joins TRBV5-1 and TRBJ2-1; D may be TRBD1 (6 bases). The V gene's germline CDR1 is SGHRS and CDR2 YFSETQ. The CDR3 contains 14 residues. The V end lost 0 bases, the J end lost 5 bases, and 9 bases lay between the germline ends. CDR3 residues: CASSLGYRDNEQFF. The CDR3 bases are TGCGCCAGCAGCTTGGGTTACAGGGACAATGAGCAGTTCTTC.

This clone turned up a few times. The gene calls are TRBV6-1 and TRBJ2-5; TRBD2 aligns across 16 bases. In germline, CDR1 is MNHNS, CDR2 SASEGT. Trimming removed 3 bases from V and 2 bases from J; junction bases left unmatched: 0. The CDR3 runs to 16 residues. The CDR3 sequence is CASSEGLAGGQETQYF. Written as DNA, the CDR3 is TGTGCCAGCAGTGAGGGACTAGCGGGGGGGCAAGAGACCCAGTACTTC.

V is TRBV6-5 and J is TRBJ1-2; TRBD1 is a possible D gene (6 bases). V shed 4 bases and J shed 6 bases, with 15 bases lying between them. This CDR3 contains 14 residues. CDR1 is MNHEY and CDR2 is SVGAGI in the germline V gene. The CDR3 protein is CASSFDRRSNGYTF. The CDR3 region has the DNA TGTGCCAGCAGTTTTGACAGGCGGAGTAATGGCTACACCTTC.

As to this clone: Additional DNA sequences in this sample encode the identical CDR3. The chain joins TRBV4-2 to TRBJ1-6, with D maybe TRBD1 (5 bases). Trimming cost V 0 bases and J 9 bases, with 15 bases left between them. The CDR3 runs to 16 residues. Germline V gene lookup returns CDR1 LGHNA and CDR2 YNFKEQ. For the CDR3, the DNA is TGTGCCAGCAGCCAAGATCTGGCGCAGGGACTTTCACCCCTCCACTTT. It encodes CASSQDLAQGLSPLHF.

The rearrangement links TRBV19 to TRBJ1-4, with a possible D match to TRBD1 (5 bases). Trimming took 10 bases from V and 6 from J, leaving 15 bases between them. CDR3 length: 13 amino acids. Germline assignment: CDR1 LNHDA and CDR2 SQIVND (reference sequence). The CDR3 reads CATRRGGDEKLFF. CDR3 nucleotide sequence: TGTGCCACCCGACGGGGGGGAGATGAAAAACTGTTTTTT.